This T cell receptor (beta chain) emerged from a study of CD8+CD57+ T cells in acquired aplastic anemia. Whole-study context: Sorted CD4+ and CD8+ cell DNA averaged around 3.5 ug. Study conclusions and caveats: Patients were compared with controls for CD8+ Simpson's diversity, and no significant difference emerged.

Sequenced patients had shown CD8+CD57+ cell expansion by flow cytometry. Each of the patients presented with severe acquired aplastic anemia. Germline CDR1 LGHDT, CDR2 YNNKEL (reference sequence). V was shortened by 4 bases and J by 7 bases, with 19 bases between the two germline ends. This CDR3 comprises 15 residues. This clonotype was observed many times. The antigen is not known. Genomic DNA was employed as the template in profiling TCR beta VDJ and CDR3. TCRdb re-called the reads with MiXCR, one entry per CDR3 protein. The sample consists of about 150,000 distinct CDR3 sequences, about 48% of them appearing once.

The chain combines TRBV3-1 with TRBJ2-5; D perhaps matches TRBD2 (5 bases). Sequenced sample: sorted CD4+, CD8+, or CD8+CD57+ T cells (not recorded which) from PBMCs. This TCR derives from a human donor with aplastic anemia. The CDR3 region is CASSLVVEGERTQYF. CDR3 nucleotide sequence: TGTGCCAGCAGCCTTGTTGTCGAGGGAGAAAGGACCCAGTACTTC.